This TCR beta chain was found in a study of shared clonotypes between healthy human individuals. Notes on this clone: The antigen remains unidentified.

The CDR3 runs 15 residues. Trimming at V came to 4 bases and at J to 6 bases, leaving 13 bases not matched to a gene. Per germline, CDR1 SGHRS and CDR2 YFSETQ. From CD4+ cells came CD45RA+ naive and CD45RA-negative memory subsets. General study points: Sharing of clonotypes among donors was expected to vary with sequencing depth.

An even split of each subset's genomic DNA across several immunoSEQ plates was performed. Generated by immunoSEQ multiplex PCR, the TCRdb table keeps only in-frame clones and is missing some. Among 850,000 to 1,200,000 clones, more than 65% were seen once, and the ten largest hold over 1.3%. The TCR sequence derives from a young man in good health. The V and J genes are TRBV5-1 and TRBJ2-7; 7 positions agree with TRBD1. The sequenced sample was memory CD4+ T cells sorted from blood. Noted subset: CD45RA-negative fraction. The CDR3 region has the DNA TGCGCCAGCAGCACTGAACCCGGGACAGCTGGCGAGCAGTACTTC. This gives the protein CASSTEPGTAGEQYF.